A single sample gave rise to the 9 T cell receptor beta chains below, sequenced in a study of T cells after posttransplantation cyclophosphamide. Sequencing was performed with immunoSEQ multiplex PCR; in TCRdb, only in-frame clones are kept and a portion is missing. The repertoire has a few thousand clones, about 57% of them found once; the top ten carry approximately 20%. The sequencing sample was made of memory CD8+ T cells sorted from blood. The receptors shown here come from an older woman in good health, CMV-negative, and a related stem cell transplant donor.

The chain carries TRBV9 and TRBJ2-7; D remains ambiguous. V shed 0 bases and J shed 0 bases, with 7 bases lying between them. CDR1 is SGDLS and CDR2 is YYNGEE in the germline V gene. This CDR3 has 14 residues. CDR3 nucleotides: TGTGCCAGCAGCGTAGAAGCGAGCTCCTACGAGCAGTACTTC. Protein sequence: CASSVEASSYEQYF.

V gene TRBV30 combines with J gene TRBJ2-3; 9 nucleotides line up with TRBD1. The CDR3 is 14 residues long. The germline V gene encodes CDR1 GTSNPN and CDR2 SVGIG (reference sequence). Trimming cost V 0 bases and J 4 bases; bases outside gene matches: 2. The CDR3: CAWSVTGGPDTQYF. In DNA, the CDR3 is TGTGCCTGGAGTGTAACAGGGGGCCCAGATACGCAGTATTTT.

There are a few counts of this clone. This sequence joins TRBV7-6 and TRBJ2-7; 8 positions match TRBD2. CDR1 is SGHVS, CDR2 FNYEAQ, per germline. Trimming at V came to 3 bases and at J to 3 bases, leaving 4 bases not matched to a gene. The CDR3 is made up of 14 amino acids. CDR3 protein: CASSFQSGSYEQYF. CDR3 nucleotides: TGTGCCAGCAGCTTCCAAAGCGGGAGCTACGAGCAGTACTTC.

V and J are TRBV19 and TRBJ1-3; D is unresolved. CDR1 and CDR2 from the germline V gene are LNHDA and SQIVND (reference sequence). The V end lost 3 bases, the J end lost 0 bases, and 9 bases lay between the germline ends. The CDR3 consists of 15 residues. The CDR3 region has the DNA TGTGCCAGTAGTATTTCCGTTTACTCTGGAAACACCATATATTTT. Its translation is CASSISVYSGNTIYF.

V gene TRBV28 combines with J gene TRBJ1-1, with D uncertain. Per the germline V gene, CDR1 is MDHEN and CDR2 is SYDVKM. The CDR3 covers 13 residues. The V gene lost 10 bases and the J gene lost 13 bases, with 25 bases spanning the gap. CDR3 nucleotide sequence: TGTGCCACCGGCAAGACGGGCCTACCAGGAGGTTTCTTT. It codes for CATGKTGLPGGFF.

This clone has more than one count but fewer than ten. CDR3 DNA: TGTGCCAGCAGCACAAGCGGGGGGTACTACAATGAGCAGTTCTTC. Its protein is CASSTSGGYYNEQFF. V gene TRBV7-8 combines with J gene TRBJ2-1; 9 bases are a match to TRBD2. CDR1 and CDR2 from the germline V gene are SGHVS and FQNEAQ. Unmatched junction bases numbered 5, after V lost 5 bases and J lost 3 bases. The CDR3 runs 15 residues.

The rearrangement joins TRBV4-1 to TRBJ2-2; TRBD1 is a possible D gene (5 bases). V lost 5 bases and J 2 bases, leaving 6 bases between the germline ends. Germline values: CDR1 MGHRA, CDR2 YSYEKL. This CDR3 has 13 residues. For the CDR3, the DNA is TGCGCCAGCAGCGACAGTAACACCGGGGAGCTGTTTTTT. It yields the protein CASSDSNTGELFF.

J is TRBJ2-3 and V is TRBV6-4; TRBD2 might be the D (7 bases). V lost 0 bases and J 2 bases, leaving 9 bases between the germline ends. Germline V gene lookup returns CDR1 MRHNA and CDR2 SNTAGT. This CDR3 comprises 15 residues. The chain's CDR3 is CASSDSGGPTDTQYF. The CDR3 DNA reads TGTGCCAGCAGTGACTCCGGGGGGCCCACAGATACGCAGTATTTT.

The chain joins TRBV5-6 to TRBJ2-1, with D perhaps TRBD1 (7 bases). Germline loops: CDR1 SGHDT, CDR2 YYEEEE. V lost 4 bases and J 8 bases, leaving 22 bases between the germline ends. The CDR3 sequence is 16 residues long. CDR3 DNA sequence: TGTGCCAGCAGCCCAGGGGGGCGCTCCGCCCCCCATGAGCAGTTCTTC. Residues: CASSPGGRSAPHEQFF.